This TCR beta chain was recorded in a study of T-cell reconstitution after alpha-beta-depleted transplantation in children. Preparation of the TCRbeta library used unique molecular identifiers. TCRdb reprocessed the PCR reads with MiXCR, giving one entry per CDR3 protein. The sample comprises about 610,000 distinct CDR3 sequences, 25% to 30% of which are singletons, and 35% to 40% rests with the top ten. The germline V gene has CDR1 MGHRA and CDR2 YSYEKL. The CDR3 is 15 residues long. V shed 0 bases and J shed 4 bases, with 11 bases lying between them. The receptor was derived from a boy in the first two years of life with Wiskott-Aldrich syndrome, due to receive a stem cell transplant. Sequenced here: PBMCs, sampled before TCRalphabeta/CD19-depleted stem cell transplant. V is TRBV4-1 and J is TRBJ2-3; weak D call: TRBD1 (5 bases). The CDR3 reads CASSQDSRQSDTQYF. The CDR3 nucleotides read TGCGCCAGCAGCCAAGACTCTAGACAGTCAGATACGCAGTATTTT.